Listed below are T cell receptor beta chains from one sample, sequenced in a study of T cell repertoires in cytomegalovirus infection. TCRdb reanalysed the reads using MiXCR and keeps one entry per CDR3 protein. The sample records 250,000 to 350,000 distinct CDR3 sequences, roughly 25% being singletons. The specimen sequenced was PBMCs. These receptors all come from a human donor in good health (CMV status not recorded). Some clones in this sample may be carry-over from other donors' samples. The CDR3 runs from the conserved cysteine through the conserved F or W. D genes are given only for firm matches. Clone size appears in some rows only: once, few, many, or a class for an expanded clone.

cdr3_aa: CASSTRTGSYEQYF
cdr3_nt: TGTGCCAGCAGCACCCGGACAGGCTCCTACGAGCAGTACTTC
clone_size: -
v_call: TRBV6-6
j_call: TRBJ2-7
d_call: TRBD1

cdr3_aa: CASSPRESPSTDTQYF
cdr3_nt: TGTGCCAGCAGCCCCAGGGAGTCCCCTAGCACAGATACGCAGTATTTT
clone_size: few
v_call: TRBV7-8
j_call: TRBJ2-3
d_call: -

cdr3_aa: CASSQLAGGSGTQYF
cdr3_nt: TGTGCCAGCAGCCAACTAGCGGGAGGGTCGGGTACGCAGTATTTT
clone_size: few
v_call: TRBV14
j_call: TRBJ2-3
d_call: TRBD2

cdr3_aa: CASRRPSSEFANTGELFF
cdr3_nt: TGTGCCAGCAGACGACCAAGCTCAGAGTTCGCGAACACCGGGGAGCTGTTTTTT
clone_size: -
v_call: TRBV28
j_call: TRBJ2-2
d_call: -

cdr3_aa: CSATREDQPQHF
cdr3_nt: TGCAGCGCTACCAGGGAAGATCAGCCCCAGCATTTT
clone_size: -
v_call: TRBV20-1
j_call: TRBJ1-5
d_call: -

cdr3_aa: CSVERQQNTEAFF
cdr3_nt: TGCAGCGTTGAACGACAGCAGAACACTGAAGCTTTCTTT
clone_size: -
v_call: TRBV29-1
j_call: TRBJ1-1
d_call: -

cdr3_aa: CASGYYHTQYF
cdr3_nt: TGTGCCAGCGGTTATTACCATACGCAGTATTTT
clone_size: few
v_call: TRBV27
j_call: TRBJ2-3
d_call: -

cdr3_aa: CASSLTGFQETQYF
cdr3_nt: TGTGCCAGCAGCTTAACAGGGTTCCAAGAGACCCAGTACTTC
clone_size: many
v_call: TRBV11-3
j_call: TRBJ2-5
d_call: -

cdr3_aa: CASSFAEGTYEQYF
cdr3_nt: TGTGCCAGCAGCTTCGCGGAGGGCACCTACGAGCAGTACTTC
clone_size: -
v_call: TRBV7-6
j_call: TRBJ2-7
d_call: -

cdr3_aa: CASSLNVVQGYNTEAFF
cdr3_nt: TGTGCCAGCAGTTTGAACGTCGTACAGGGGTATAACACTGAAGCTTTCTTT
clone_size: -
v_call: TRBV28
j_call: TRBJ1-1
d_call: TRBD1

cdr3_aa: CASSPQLGAGSQPQHF
cdr3_nt: TGTGCCAGCAGTCCCCAATTAGGGGCCGGTAGTCAGCCCCAGCATTTT
clone_size: -
v_call: TRBV28
j_call: TRBJ1-5
d_call: -

cdr3_aa: CASSYSGTGHQYF
cdr3_nt: TGTGCCAGCAGTTATTCCGGGACAGGCCATCAGTACTTC
clone_size: once
v_call: TRBV6-2/TRBV6-3
j_call: TRBJ2-4
d_call: TRBD1

cdr3_aa: CASSSGWDSGAGNTIYF
cdr3_nt: TGTGCCAGCAGTTCAGGTTGGGACAGCGGGGCTGGAAACACCATATATTTT
clone_size: -
v_call: TRBV7-6
j_call: TRBJ1-3
d_call: TRBD1

cdr3_aa: CASSLGGGYGGTQYF
cdr3_nt: TGTGCCAGCAGCTTGGGGGGAGGCTACGGGGGGACCCAGTACTTC
clone_size: -
v_call: TRBV7-2
j_call: TRBJ2-5
d_call: -

cdr3_aa: CASSAKNEQFF
cdr3_nt: TGTGCCAGCAGTGCAAAGAATGAGCAGTTCTTC
clone_size: -
v_call: TRBV12-3/TRBV12-4
j_call: TRBJ2-1
d_call: -

cdr3_aa: CASSLVGHKFF
cdr3_nt: TGTGCCAGCAGCTTAGTGGGACATAAATTCTTC
clone_size: many
v_call: TRBV7-2
j_call: TRBJ1-2
d_call: -

cdr3_aa: CASSLTGATDTQYF
cdr3_nt: TGCGCCAGCAGCTTGACGGGGGCCACAGATACGCAGTATTTT
clone_size: many
v_call: TRBV5-1
j_call: TRBJ2-3
d_call: -

cdr3_aa: CSARDVYTDTQYF
cdr3_nt: TGCAGTGCTAGAGATGTGTACACAGATACGCAGTATTTT
clone_size: few
v_call: TRBV20-1
j_call: TRBJ2-3
d_call: -

cdr3_aa: CASSDETGNGPQHF
cdr3_nt: TGTGCCAGCAGTGATGAGACCGGGAACGGGCCCCAGCATTTT
clone_size: few
v_call: TRBV2
j_call: TRBJ1-5
d_call: -

cdr3_aa: CSATPTSHNEQFF
cdr3_nt: TGCAGTGCTACGCCGACATCTCACAATGAGCAGTTCTTC
clone_size: -
v_call: TRBV20-1
j_call: TRBJ2-1
d_call: -

cdr3_aa: CASSLVEGPISGANVLTF
cdr3_nt: TGTGCCAGCAGCTTAGTGGAGGGACCCATCTCTGGGGCCAACGTCCTGACTTTC
clone_size: -
v_call: TRBV11-2
j_call: TRBJ2-6
d_call: -

cdr3_aa: CASSANEVPEAFF
cdr3_nt: TGTGCCAGCAGTGCTAATGAAGTCCCTGAAGCTTTCTTT
clone_size: -
v_call: TRBV2
j_call: TRBJ1-1
d_call: -

cdr3_aa: CASSERGSEQYF
cdr3_nt: TGTGCCAGCAGTGAAAGAGGGTCCGAGCAGTACTTC
clone_size: many
v_call: TRBV6-1
j_call: TRBJ2-7
d_call: -

cdr3_aa: CASTIAGGAYSPLHF
cdr3_nt: TGTGCCAGCACCATCGCAGGGGGCGCGTATTCACCCCTCCACTTT
clone_size: many
v_call: TRBV7-2
j_call: TRBJ1-6
d_call: TRBD1

cdr3_aa: CASSQDRLAGVLADEQFF
cdr3_nt: TGTGCCAGCAGCCAAGACAGACTAGCGGGAGTTCTAGCTGATGAGCAGTTCTTC
clone_size: -
v_call: TRBV14
j_call: TRBJ2-1
d_call: TRBD2

cdr3_aa: CASSTRDSFTDTQYF
cdr3_nt: TGTGCCAGCAGTACTAGGGACAGCTTCACAGATACGCAGTATTTT
clone_size: -
v_call: TRBV6-2/TRBV6-3
j_call: TRBJ2-3
d_call: TRBD1

cdr3_aa: CSARRLAGGTDTQYF
cdr3_nt: TGCAGTGCTAGAAGACTAGCGGGGGGCACAGATACGCAGTATTTT
clone_size: few
v_call: TRBV20-1
j_call: TRBJ2-3
d_call: TRBD2

cdr3_aa: CASRITSSYNEQFF
cdr3_nt: TGTGCCAGTAGAATTACAAGCTCCTACAATGAGCAGTTCTTC
clone_size: -
v_call: TRBV19
j_call: TRBJ2-1
d_call: -

cdr3_aa: CASSLGDSYEQYF
cdr3_nt: TGTGCCAGCAGCTTAGGGGACAGCTACGAGCAGTACTTC
clone_size: many
v_call: TRBV11-2
j_call: TRBJ2-7
d_call: TRBD1

cdr3_aa: CASMKGNSYNEQFF
cdr3_nt: TGTGCCAGCATGAAAGGGAACTCCTACAATGAGCAGTTCTTC
clone_size: -
v_call: TRBV2
j_call: TRBJ2-1
d_call: -

cdr3_aa: CASSLWGRLERRDGYTF
cdr3_nt: TGTGCCAGCAGTTTATGGGGCCGGTTGGAACGGCGGGATGGCTACACCTTC
clone_size: many
v_call: TRBV28
j_call: TRBJ1-2
d_call: -

cdr3_aa: CSVRGQMNTEAFF
cdr3_nt: TGCAGCGTCCGTGGACAGATGAACACTGAAGCTTTCTTT
clone_size: -
v_call: TRBV29-1
j_call: TRBJ1-1
d_call: -

cdr3_aa: CASSSPSGSTDTQYF
cdr3_nt: TGTGCCAGCAGTTCGCCCTCCGGGTCCACAGATACGCAGTATTTT
clone_size: -
v_call: TRBV28
j_call: TRBJ2-3
d_call: -

cdr3_aa: CSAKHQMDLSYEQYF
cdr3_nt: TGCAGTGCTAAGCATCAGATGGACTTATCCTACGAGCAGTACTTC
clone_size: once
v_call: TRBV20-1
j_call: TRBJ2-7
d_call: -